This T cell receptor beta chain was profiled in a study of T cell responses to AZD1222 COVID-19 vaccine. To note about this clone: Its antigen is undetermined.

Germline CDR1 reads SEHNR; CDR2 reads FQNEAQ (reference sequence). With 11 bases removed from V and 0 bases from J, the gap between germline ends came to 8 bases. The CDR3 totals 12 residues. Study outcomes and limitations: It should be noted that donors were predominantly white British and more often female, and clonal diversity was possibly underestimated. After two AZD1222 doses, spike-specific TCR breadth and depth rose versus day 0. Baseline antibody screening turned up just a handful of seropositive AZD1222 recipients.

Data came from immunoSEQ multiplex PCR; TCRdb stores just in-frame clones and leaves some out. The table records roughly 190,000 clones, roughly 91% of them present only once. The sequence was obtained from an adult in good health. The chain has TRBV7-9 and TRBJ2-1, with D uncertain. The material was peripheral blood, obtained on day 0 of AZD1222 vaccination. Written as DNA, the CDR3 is TGTGCCGGCGCGAGCTCCTACAATGAGCAGTTCTTC. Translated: CAGASSYNEQFF.